This T cell receptor beta chain was obtained from a study of Ad26.COV2.S vaccination and SARS-CoV-2 variants. Study context: Donor allocation was to the COV1001 Ad26.COV2.S trial arm. Study-wide results and caveats: Reportedly, after vaccination the spike-specific CD8+ and CD4+ T cell responses displayed substantial breadth. Spike-specific TCR breadth was greater in vaccine than placebo recipients.

In regard to this clone: Its antigen remains unknown.

Treatment noted: roughly 19 received Ad26.COV2.S at low or high dose, single or two shots; about 5 received placebo; per-sample allocation not given. Repertoires come from day 63 after the first vaccine or placebo injection. Sequenced by immunoSEQ multiplex PCR; TCRdb stores in-frame clones only, minus some. The table lists about 400,000 clones, more than 75% of them singletons. The CDR3 has 14 amino acids. The V gene's germline CDR1 is GTSNPN and CDR2 SVGIG (reference sequence). The ends were cut back, 0 bases at V and 5 bases at J, with 13 bases in the middle. This TCR was recovered from a person between 18 and 59 years old who received the Ad26.COV2.S COVID-19 vaccine or a placebo. This chain connects TRBV30 to TRBJ1-1, with unresolved D. The material was peripheral blood, obtained in a trial of Ad26.COV2.S vaccine versus placebo. Here the CDR3 reads CAWSVSLGVTEAFF. In nucleotides, the CDR3 is TGTGCCTGGAGTGTTTCCCTGGGAGTAACTGAAGCTTTCTTT. Drawing the rest from reference TRBV30 and TRBJ1-1, the complete variable domain is SQTIHQWPATLVQPVGSPLSLECTVEGTSNPNLYWYRQAAGRGLQLLFYSVGIGQISSEVPQNLSASRPQDRQFILSSKKLLLSDSGFYLCAWSVSLGVTEAFFGQGTRLTVV.